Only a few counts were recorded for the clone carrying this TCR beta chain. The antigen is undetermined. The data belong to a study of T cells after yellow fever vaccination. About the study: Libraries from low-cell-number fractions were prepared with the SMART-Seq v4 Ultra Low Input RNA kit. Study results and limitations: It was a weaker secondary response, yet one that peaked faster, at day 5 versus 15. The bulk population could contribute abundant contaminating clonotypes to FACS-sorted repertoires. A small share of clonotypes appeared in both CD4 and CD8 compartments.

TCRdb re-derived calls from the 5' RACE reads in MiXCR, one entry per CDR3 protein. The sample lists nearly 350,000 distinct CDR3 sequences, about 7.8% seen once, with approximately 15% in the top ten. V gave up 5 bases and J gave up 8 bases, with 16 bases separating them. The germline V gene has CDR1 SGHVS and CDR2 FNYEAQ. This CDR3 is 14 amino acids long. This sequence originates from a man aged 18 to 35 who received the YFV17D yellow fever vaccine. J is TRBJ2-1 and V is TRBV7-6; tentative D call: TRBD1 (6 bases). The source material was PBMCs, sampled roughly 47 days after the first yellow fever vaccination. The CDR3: CASSPWDTDDEQFF. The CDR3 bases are TGTGCCAGCAGCCCATGGGACACGGATGATGAGCAGTTCTTC.